These 21 T cell receptor beta chains were sequenced from one sample in a study of CD8+ T cells in alopecia areata (dated by TCRdb to 2016 to 2019). Libraries were built with the immunoSEQ multiplex PCR assay. For TCR sequencing, RNA was extracted from every sample and reverse transcribed into cDNA to serve as template. Held by TCRdb, this immuneACCESS table contains in-frame sequences only and omits some clones. Under half of the omission traces to an unresolved V gene where checked; the cause of the rest is unknown. The sample yields 140,000 or so clones; approximately 51% were counted once. Around 1% of the sample is taken by the ten largest. This sample's time point label indicates: baseline before oral tofacitinib. Sequencing used CD4+ T cells sorted from blood, obtained at week 0. The receptors here all came from a human donor with alopecia areata.

This clone was counted a few times. The chain links TRBV23-1 to TRBJ1-4; TRBD1 aligns across 8 bases. TRBV23-1 is flagged as an ORF with uncertain function. The CDR3 has 15 amino acids. V gave up 0 bases and J gave up 8 bases; unmatched junction bases: 5. CDR3 in DNA: TGCGCCAGCAGTCAATCGCAGACAGGGGACGAAAAACTGTTTTTT. Protein: CASSQSQTGDEKLFF.

The rearrangement joins TRBV29-1 to TRBJ1-1; possibly TRBD1 for D (5 bases). Trimming took 4 bases from V and 7 from J, leaving 10 bases between them. The CDR3 consists of 11 residues. Germline CDR1 SQVTM, CDR2 ANQGSEA. Here the CDR3 reads CSVAGGSEAFF. In nucleotides, the CDR3 is TGCAGCGTTGCTGGGGGGAGTGAAGCTTTCTTT. Based on the CDR3 plus reference TRBV29-1 and TRBJ1-1, the full variable domain is SAVISQKPSRDICQRGTSLTIQCQVDSQVTMMFWYRQQPGQSLTLIATANQGSEATYESGFVIDKFPISRPNLTFSTLTVSNMSPEDSSIYLCSVAGGSEAFFGQGTRLTVV.

V gene TRBV30 combines with J gene TRBJ2-1; the match to TRBD2 covers 13 bases. V dropped 7 bases and J dropped 0; count of bases not matched to a gene: 9. Germline V CDR1 and CDR2: GTSNPN, SVGIG (reference sequence). The CDR3 is 17 residues long. This CDR3 reads CASRGLAGSSSYNEQFF. As DNA, the CDR3 is TGTGCCTCACGGGGACTAGCGGGATCTTCCTCCTACAATGAGCAGTTCTTC.

The rearrangement uses TRBV30 and TRBJ2-3; D remains ambiguous. Trimming left V 3 bases short and J 0 bases short, with 16 bases between. CDR1 is GTSNPN, CDR2 SVGIG, per germline (reference sequence). CDR3 length equals 16 residues. CDR3 loop: CAWRNSGQASTDTQYF. The CDR3 bases are TGTGCCTGGAGGAATTCCGGGCAGGCGAGCACAGATACGCAGTATTTT.

The rearrangement links TRBV14 to TRBJ2-2; tentative D call: TRBD1 (6 bases). V lost 1 base and J lost 6, with 18 bases in between. Germline V gives CDR1 SGHDN, CDR2 FVKESK. This CDR3 spans 17 amino acids. DNA for the CDR3: TGTGCCAGCAGCCAAGGTCACAGGGTGGATTCGTCCGGGGAGCTGTTTTTT. Its translation: CASSQGHRVDSSGELFF.

The V and J genes are TRBV7-2 and TRBJ1-2; D is possibly TRBD1 (5 bases). V was trimmed by 0 bases and J by 1 base, leaving 9 bases between them. Germline CDR1 is SGHTA and CDR2 is FQGNSA. The CDR3 covers 15 residues. DNA of the CDR3: TGTGCCAGCAGCTTAGCGGGGGAAATTAACTATGGCTACACCTTC. It is translated as CASSLAGEINYGYTF. Full variable domain (rest looked up from reference TRBV7-2 and TRBJ1-2): GAGVSQSPSNKVTEKGKDVELRCDPISGHTALYWYRQSLGQGLEFLIYFQGNSAPDKSGLPSDRFSAERTGGSVSTLTIQRTQQEDSAVYLCASSLAGEINYGYTFGSGTRLTVV.

The J gene is TRBJ1-2, the V gene TRBV29-1; no clear D gene. The CDR3 has 12 amino acids. Trimming shortened V by 7 bases and J by 4 bases, and 13 bases separated the two germline ends. CDR1 and CDR2 from the germline V gene are SQVTM and ANQGSEA. In DNA, the CDR3 is TGCAGCGGCGGAGATGATTCCTATGGCTACACCTTC. Residues: CSGGDDSYGYTF.

V and J are TRBV7-8 and TRBJ2-4; weak D call: TRBD1 (5 bases). In germline, CDR1 is SGHVS, CDR2 FQNEAQ. This CDR3 contains 18 residues. The V and J ends lost 5 bases and 5 bases respectively, with 25 bases between them. The CDR3 spells CASSPIPRQRKSENIQYF. In DNA, the CDR3 is TGTGCCAGCAGCCCCATCCCCAGACAGAGAAAGAGTGAAAACATTCAGTACTTC.

There are many counts of this clone. The chain couples TRBV7-9 to TRBJ1-2, with D hard to call. The germline V and J ends were trimmed by 5 bases and 2 bases, with 9 bases remaining between them. Germline V gene sequence: CDR1 SEHNR, CDR2 FQNEAQ (reference sequence). There are 13 residues in the CDR3. The CDR3 DNA reads TGTGCCAGCAGCCGGAATTTCAACTATGGCTACACCTTC. Translation: CASSRNFNYGYTF.

This sequence joins TRBV30 and TRBJ1-5; TRBD1 aligns across 7 bases. The CDR3 is made up of 13 amino acids. Germline CDR1 GTSNPN, CDR2 SVGIG (reference sequence). V dropped 3 bases and J dropped 2; count of bases not matched to a gene: 1. This chain's CDR3 is CAWSDRGNQPQHF. In DNA, the CDR3 is TGTGCCTGGAGCGACAGGGGCAATCAGCCCCAGCATTTT.

The V gene is TRBV7-2, the J gene TRBJ1-2; D gene ambiguous. The V gene lost 5 bases and the J gene lost 2 bases, with 6 bases spanning the gap. Looked up from germline, CDR1 is SGHTA and CDR2 is FQGNSA. CDR3 size: 12 residues. CDR3 protein: CASSPRNYGYTF. As DNA, the CDR3 is TGTGCCAGCAGCCCTCGGAACTATGGCTACACCTTC.

J is TRBJ2-5 and V is TRBV30; D is possibly TRBD2 (5 bases). The V end was cut by 0 bases, the J end by 7 bases, with 6 bases between. This CDR3 region has 11 residues. Germline V gives CDR1 GTSNPN, CDR2 SVGIG (reference sequence). The CDR3 DNA sequence: TGTGCCTGGAGTGTACGGGGGACCCAGTACTTC. Translating it yields CAWSVRGTQYF.

This clone has just a few counts. The chain joins TRBV29-1 to TRBJ2-3; a possible D gene is TRBD1 (5 bases). The CDR3 has 13 residues. Germline CDR1 and CDR2: SQVTM and ANQGSEA. With 4 bases removed from V and 2 bases from J, the gap between germline ends came to 10 bases. In nucleotides, the CDR3 is TGCAGCGTTGGGACAATCCTCACAGATACGCAGTATTTT. Translation gives CSVGTILTDTQYF.

This clone was seen only a few times. This rearrangement joins TRBV28 to TRBJ2-2; D is possibly TRBD1 or TRBD2 (5 bases each). CDR1 and CDR2 (germline): MDHEN, SYDVKM. CDR3 length equals 17 residues. Trimming took 7 bases from V and 3 from J, leaving 21 bases between them. DNA of the CDR3: TGTGCCAGCAAACTAAGGGGAACGGGACGGCACACCGGGGAGCTGTTTTTT. Its protein is CASKLRGTGRHTGELFF.

The rearrangement joins TRBV30 to TRBJ2-6, with D possibly being TRBD2 (5 bases). The CDR3 has 15 amino acids. The ends were cut back, 1 base at V and 1 base at J, with 8 bases in the middle. Germline CDR1 is GTSNPN and CDR2 is SVGIG (reference sequence). In DNA form, the CDR3 reads TGTGCCTGGAGTGATGAGCGGTCTGGGGCCAACGTCCTGACTTTC. Translation gives CAWSDERSGANVLTF.

The gene calls are TRBV30 and TRBJ2-7; 11 bases align to TRBD2. CDR1 and CDR2 (germline): GTSNPN, SVGIG (reference sequence). Unmatched junction bases numbered 9, after V lost 0 bases and J lost 2 bases. This CDR3 spans 17 amino acids. The CDR3 DNA follows: TGTGCCTGGAGTGTACAAAGAACTAGCGGGAGTCCCTACGAGCAGTACTTC. Encoded protein: CAWSVQRTSGSPYEQYF.

This chain joins TRBV15 and TRBJ2-7; 10 nucleotides align to TRBD2. Looked up from germline, CDR1 is LNHNV and CDR2 is YYDKDF (reference sequence). There are 18 residues in the CDR3. Trimming took 2 bases from V and 2 from J; bases not matched to a gene: 12. The CDR3 DNA sequence: TGTGCCACCAGCAGAAAAGTCAGGTCACTAGCGGGGCCCTACGAGCAGTACTTC. Amino acid sequence: CATSRKVRSLAGPYEQYF.

This clone has a handful of counts. The rearrangement uses TRBV10-3 and TRBJ2-3; 9 bases agree with TRBD2. CDR1 and CDR2 (germline): ENHRY, SYGVKD. V lost 2 bases to trimming and J lost 6 bases; unmatched junction nucleotides: 3. This CDR3 contains 14 residues. The CDR3 nucleotides are TGTGCCATCAGTGAGGGACTAGCGCGCGATACGCAGTATTTT. As protein: CAISEGLARDTQYF.

The V call is TRBV6-1, the J call TRBJ2-7, with 7 bases lining up with TRBD1. The ends lost 4 bases at V and 0 bases at J; junction bases unmatched: 12. The germline V gene has CDR1 MNHNS and CDR2 SASEGT. The CDR3 contains 17 residues. CDR3 DNA sequence: TGTGCCAGCAGTGGAGAACTCACAGGGGCCAGCTCCTACGAGCAGTACTTC. It codes for CASSGELTGASSYEQYF.

V is TRBV27 and J is TRBJ2-3; 10 bases are a match to TRBD2. Germline CDR1 is MNHEY and CDR2 is SMNVEV (reference sequence). The CDR3 length is 15 residues. The trim removed 8 bases at V and 5 bases at J, leaving 10 bases unmatched. The CDR3 region is CASRRPSGRIDTQYF. CDR3 DNA sequence: TGTGCCAGCCGCCGTCCTAGCGGGAGAATAGATACGCAGTATTTT.

This clone was picked up a small number of times. This chain links TRBV29-1 with TRBJ1-1, with TRBD1 identical over 8 bases. Germline V gene sequence: CDR1 SQVTM, CDR2 ANQGSEA. V was pared by 7 bases and J by 0 bases, with 4 bases of the junction left unmatched. The CDR3 has 13 residues. CDR3: CSAGTGMNTEAFF. The CDR3, as DNA: TGCAGCGCCGGGACAGGTATGAACACTGAAGCTTTCTTT.